The entry below describes one T cell receptor beta chain. This sample stems from a study of blood T cell repertoires in COVID-19. A Seattle source enrolled patients during active infection and followed them longitudinally. Authors' processing steps: Estimates of nucleated cell counts were drawn from the amplification of reference gene primers. Generated by immunoSEQ multiplex PCR, the TCRdb table keeps only in-frame clones and is missing some. V and J calls plus clone size are reproduced from that table; the DNA served to infer D and trimming. Among 250,000 to 350,000 clones listed, about nine tenths were seen once. Sequenced material: peripheral blood. The receptor was isolated from a woman aged 25 to 39 with COVID-19, enrolled during active disease.

The CDR3 loop is CASSPSGYTGELFF. The CDR3 DNA reads TGTGCCAGCAGTCCCAGCGGATACACCGGGGAGCTGTTTTTT. This rearrangement joins TRBV6-5 to TRBJ2-2, with D possibly TRBD2 on 5 matching bases. Germline values: CDR1 MNHEY, CDR2 SVGAGI. V was shortened by 5 bases and J by 3 bases, with 10 bases between the two germline ends. CDR3 size: 14 residues.